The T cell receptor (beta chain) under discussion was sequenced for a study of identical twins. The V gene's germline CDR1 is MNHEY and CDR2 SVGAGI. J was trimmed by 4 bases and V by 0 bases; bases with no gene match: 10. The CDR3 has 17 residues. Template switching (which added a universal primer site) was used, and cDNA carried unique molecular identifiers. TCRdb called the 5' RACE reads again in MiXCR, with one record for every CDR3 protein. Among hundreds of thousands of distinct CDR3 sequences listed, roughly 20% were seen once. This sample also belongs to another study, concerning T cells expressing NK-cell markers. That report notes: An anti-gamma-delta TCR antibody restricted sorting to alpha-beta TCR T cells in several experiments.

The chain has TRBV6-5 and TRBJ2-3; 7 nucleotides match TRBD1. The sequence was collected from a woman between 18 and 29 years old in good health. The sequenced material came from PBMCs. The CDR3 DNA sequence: TGTGCCAGCAGTTACTCGTTTCACAGGGGAAGTGCAGATACGCAGTATTTT. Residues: CASSYSFHRGSADTQYF.